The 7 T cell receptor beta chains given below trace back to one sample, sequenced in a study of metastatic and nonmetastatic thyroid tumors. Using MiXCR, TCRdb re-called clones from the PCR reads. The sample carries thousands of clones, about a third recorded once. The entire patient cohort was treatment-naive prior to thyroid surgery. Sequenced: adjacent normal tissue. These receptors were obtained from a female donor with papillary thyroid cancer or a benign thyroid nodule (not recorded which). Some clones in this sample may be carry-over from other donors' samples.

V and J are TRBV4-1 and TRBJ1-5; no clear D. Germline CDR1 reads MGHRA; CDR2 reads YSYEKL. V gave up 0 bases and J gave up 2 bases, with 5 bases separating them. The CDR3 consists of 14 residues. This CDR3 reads CASSQEGGNQPQHF. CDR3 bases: TGCGCCAGCAGCCAAGAAGGTGGCAATCAGCCCCAGCATTTT.

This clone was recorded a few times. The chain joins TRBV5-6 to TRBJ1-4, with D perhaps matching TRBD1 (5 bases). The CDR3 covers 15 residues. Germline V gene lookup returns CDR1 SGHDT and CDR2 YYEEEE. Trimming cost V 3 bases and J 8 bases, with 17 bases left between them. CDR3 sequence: CASSSAQSRQEKLFF. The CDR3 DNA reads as TGTGCCAGCAGCTCAGCACAATCCCGACAGGAAAAACTGTTTTTT.

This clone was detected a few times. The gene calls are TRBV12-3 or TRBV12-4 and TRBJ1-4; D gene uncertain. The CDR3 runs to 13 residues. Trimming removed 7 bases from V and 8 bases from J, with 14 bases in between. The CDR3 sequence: CASKVQESEKLFF. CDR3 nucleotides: TGTGCCAGCAAGGTCCAGGAATCCGAAAAACTGTTTTTT.

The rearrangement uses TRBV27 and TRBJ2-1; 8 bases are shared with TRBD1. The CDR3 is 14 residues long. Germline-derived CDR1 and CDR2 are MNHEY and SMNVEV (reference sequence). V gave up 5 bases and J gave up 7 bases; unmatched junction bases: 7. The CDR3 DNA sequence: TGTGCCAGCAGTCGTGGACAGGGTTTGAATGAGCAGTTCTTC. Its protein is CASSRGQGLNEQFF.

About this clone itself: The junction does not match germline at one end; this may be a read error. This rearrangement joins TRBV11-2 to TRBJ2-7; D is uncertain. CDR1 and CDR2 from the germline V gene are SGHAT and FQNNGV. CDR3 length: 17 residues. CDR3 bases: TGTACCAGCAGCTCCCGGAGCTCGTCGGGTGCCTACTACGAGCAGTACTTC. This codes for CTSSSRSSSGAYYEQYF.

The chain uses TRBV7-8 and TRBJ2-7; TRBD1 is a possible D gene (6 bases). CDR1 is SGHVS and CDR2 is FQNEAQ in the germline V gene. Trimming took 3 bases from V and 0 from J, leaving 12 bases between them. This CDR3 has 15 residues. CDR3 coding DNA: TGTGCCAGCAGCTTTTTCTTACAGGGCTCCTACGAGCAGTACTTC. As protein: CASSFFLQGSYEQYF.

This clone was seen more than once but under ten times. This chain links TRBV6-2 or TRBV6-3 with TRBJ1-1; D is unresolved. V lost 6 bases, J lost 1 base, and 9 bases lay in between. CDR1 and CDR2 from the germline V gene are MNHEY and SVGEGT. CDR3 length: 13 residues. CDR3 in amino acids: CASRKQWNTEAFF. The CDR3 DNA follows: TGTGCCAGCAGAAAACAGTGGAACACTGAAGCTTTCTTT.